This TCR beta chain was observed in a study of technical replicates of blood from a handful of donors. CDR3 size: 12 residues. Trimming removed 1 base at V and 4 bases at J, with 4 bases between. Germline CDR1 and CDR2: SGHNT and YENEEA. Sequenced by immunoSEQ multiplex PCR; TCRdb stores in-frame clones only, minus some. This table has fewer than 95,000 clones, just under 95% appearing once. The sample taken for sequencing was T cells isolated from PBMCs. V is TRBV11-3 and J is TRBJ1-2, with D unclear. The clonotype originates from a human donor in good health. DNA for the CDR3: TGTGCCAGCAGCTTAGGCAGCTATGGCTACACCTTC. Translated, it gives CASSLGSYGYTF.